The 31 T cell receptor beta chains given below trace back to one sample, sequenced in a study of blood T cell repertoires in COVID-19. Profiled with immunoSEQ multiplex PCR; TCRdb holds only in-frame clones, not every one. This repertoire shows 150,000 to 200,000 clones, under 85% found once; its top ten account for approximately 6.9%. The sequencing input was peripheral blood. These receptors were collected from a man older than 75 with COVID-19, enrolled during active disease.

J is TRBJ1-2 and V is TRBV5-6; the match to TRBD1 covers 7 bases. V trimming: 7 bases; J trimming: 4 bases; junction bases outside the gene matches: 7. This CDR3 region has 13 residues. Germline assignment: CDR1 SGHDT and CDR2 YYEEEE. CDR3 in DNA: TGTGCCAGCGTATGGGGACAGAGCTATGGCTACACCTTC. This gives the protein CASVWGQSYGYTF.

This sequence joins TRBV6-2 or TRBV6-3 and TRBJ1-4, with D possibly matching TRBD1 (6 bases). The germline V and J ends were trimmed by 6 bases and 8 bases, with 16 bases remaining between them. Germline assignment: CDR1 MNHEY and CDR2 SVGEGT. The CDR3 is 14 residues long. CDR3 amino acids: CASSRQVGREKLFF. The DNA of the CDR3 is TGTGCCAGCAGCCGACAGGTCGGTAGGGAAAAACTGTTTTTT.

The chain joins TRBV5-1 to TRBJ2-3; 7 bases map to TRBD2. Germline CDR1 reads SGHRS; CDR2 reads YFSETQ. The CDR3 runs 18 residues. After removal of 0 bases from V and 0 bases from J, the junction contained 10 bases not matched to a gene. The CDR3 loop reads CASSLASGASPSTDTQYF. The DNA of the CDR3 is TGCGCCAGCAGCTTGGCGAGCGGGGCATCACCTAGCACAGATACGCAGTATTTT.

The chain employs TRBV2 and TRBJ1-6; no firm D call. The V gene's germline CDR1 is SNHLY and CDR2 FYNNEI. The CDR3 length is 16 residues. V was pared by 1 base and J by 7 bases, with 14 bases between. The CDR3 loop reads CASSEVIRRVNSPLHF. CDR3 DNA: TGTGCCAGCAGTGAAGTTATCCGACGGGTCAATTCACCCCTCCACTTT. Full variable domain (outside the CDR3, taken from reference TRBV2 and TRBJ1-6): EPEVTQTPSHQVTQMGQEVILRCVPISNHLYFYWYRQILGQKVEFLVSFYNNEISEKSEIFDDQFSVERPDGSNFTLKIRSTKLEDSAMYFCASSEVIRRVNSPLHFGNGTRLTVT.

The chain recombines TRBV18 with TRBJ1-5; TRBD1 aligns across 7 bases. CDR1 is KGHSH and CDR2 is LQKENI in the germline V gene. The CDR3 is 16 residues long. The junction had 5 bases not matched to a gene; V was cut back by 3 bases and J by 0 bases. DNA for the CDR3: TGTGCCAGCTCACCGGGGACAGCGGCTAGCAATCAGCCCCAGCATTTT. Translated: CASSPGTAASNQPQHF.

The V and J genes are TRBV9 and TRBJ2-2; 7 bases match TRBD1. This CDR3 comprises 14 residues. Per the germline V gene, CDR1 is SGDLS and CDR2 is YYNGEE. V lost 0 bases to trimming and J lost 7 bases; unmatched junction nucleotides: 3. The DNA of the CDR3 is TGTGCCAGCAGCGTAGAAGGGGGCGGCGGGGAGCTGTTTTTT. It encodes CASSVEGGGGELFF.

The rearrangement uses TRBV11-3 and TRBJ2-1; 9 positions match TRBD1. J was trimmed by 7 bases and V by 2 bases; bases with no gene match: 9. Per the germline V gene, CDR1 is SGHNT and CDR2 is YENEEA. The CDR3 length is 16 residues. The CDR3, as DNA: TGTGCCAGCAGCTTATTCTCCGGGACAGGGTTGAATGAGCAGTTCTTC. It translates to CASSLFSGTGLNEQFF.

The chain carries TRBV2 and TRBJ1-2; D possibly corresponds to TRBD1 (5 bases). This CDR3 contains 15 residues. The germline V and J ends were trimmed by 6 bases and 4 bases, with 18 bases remaining between them. Germline CDR1 SNHLY, CDR2 FYNNEI. The CDR3 sequence is CASRADLTVAYGYTF. CDR3 coding DNA: TGTGCCAGCAGAGCTGACCTGACAGTAGCCTATGGCTACACCTTC.

CDR3 in DNA: TGTGCCACCAGTGATCCCGGACAGGGTAATGAAAAACTGTTTTTT. Translation gives CATSDPGQGNEKLFF. The chain joins TRBV24-1 to TRBJ1-4; 8 nucleotides align to TRBD1. V shed 3 bases, J shed 4 bases, and the junction held 3 bases outside the gene matches. Germline V gives CDR1 KGHDR, CDR2 SFDVKD. This CDR3 comprises 15 residues.

The rearrangement joins TRBV12-3 or TRBV12-4 to TRBJ2-7; the D gene is possibly TRBD1 (6 bases). Trimming stripped 6 bases from V and 3 bases from J, with 9 bases between. The length of the CDR3 is 12 residues. CDR3 sequence reads: CASSQGGYEQYF. DNA of the CDR3: TGTGCCAGCAGCCAAGGGGGCTACGAGCAGTACTTC.

The rearrangement links TRBV9 to TRBJ2-3; maybe TRBD2 (5 bases). The ends were cut back, 0 bases at V and 3 bases at J, with 11 bases in the middle. The CDR3 sequence is 15 residues long. CDR1 is SGDLS and CDR2 is YYNGEE in the germline V gene. The CDR3 sequence: CASSVEGVGTDTQYF. CDR3 coding DNA: TGTGCCAGCAGCGTAGAGGGAGTAGGGACAGATACGCAGTATTTT.

The rearrangement uses TRBV11-3 and TRBJ1-1; 10 positions agree with TRBD1. This CDR3 is built from 13 residues. V was pared by 5 bases and J by 7 bases, with 4 bases of the junction left unmatched. Germline values: CDR1 SGHNT, CDR2 YENEEA. DNA for the CDR3: TGTGCCAGCAGCCCGGGGACAGGGGTTGAAGCTTTCTTT. This sequence encodes CASSPGTGVEAFF.

This sequence joins TRBV7-9 and TRBJ2-3; tentatively, D is TRBD1 (5 bases). The CDR3 runs to 14 residues. Trimming left V 3 bases short and J 6 bases short, with 13 bases between. The germline CDR1 and CDR2 sequences are SEHNR and FQNEAQ (reference sequence). Written as DNA, the CDR3 is TGTGCCAGCAGCTTGGGGCAGGCTTCGGATACGCAGTATTTT. It codes for CASSLGQASDTQYF.

The chain recombines TRBV19 with TRBJ2-7, with D uncertain. Between the trimmed V and J ends, which lost 5 bases and 0 bases, there was a span of 11 bases. The CDR3 length is 14 residues. CDR1 and CDR2 from the germline V gene are LNHDA and SQIVND (reference sequence). The CDR3 sequence: CASSGFSGSYEQYF. CDR3 in DNA: TGTGCCAGTAGTGGGTTCTCGGGCTCCTACGAGCAGTACTTC.

V is TRBV2 and J is TRBJ2-7; 7 bases are a match to TRBD2. The CDR3 covers 14 residues. Losses at the gene ends were 7 bases for V and 0 bases for J; bases not matched to a gene: 6. Germline CDR1 and CDR2: SNHLY and FYNNEI. In DNA form, the CDR3 reads TGTGCCAGCACGGGACTACTGAGCTCCTACGAGCAGTACTTC. This encodes CASTGLLSSYEQYF. Full variable domain (rest looked up from reference TRBV2 and TRBJ2-7): EPEVTQTPSHQVTQMGQEVILRCVPISNHLYFYWYRQILGQKVEFLVSFYNNEISEKSEIFDDQFSVERPDGSNFTLKIRSTKLEDSAMYFCASTGLLSSYEQYFGPGTRLTVT.

The chain is built from TRBV6-6 and TRBJ2-7; D gene unclear. V was trimmed by 8 bases and J by 0 bases, leaving 14 bases between them. This CDR3 contains 14 residues. Germline lookup yields CDR1 MNHNY and CDR2 SVGAGI (reference sequence). The CDR3 is CASRNGGVSYEQYF. As DNA, the CDR3 is TGTGCCAGCCGAAACGGTGGAGTCTCCTACGAGCAGTACTTC.

This clone was counted only a few times. V is TRBV7-8 and J is TRBJ1-1, with unresolved D. The CDR3 totals 14 residues. V lost 4 bases and J lost 4, with 13 bases in between. Germline-derived CDR1 and CDR2 are SGHVS and FQNEAQ. CDR3 protein: CASSSWERVTEAFF. DNA for the CDR3: TGTGCCAGCAGCTCTTGGGAGAGAGTCACTGAAGCTTTCTTT.

The gene calls are TRBV7-9 and TRBJ2-3; TRBD2 is a possible D gene (7 bases). In germline, CDR1 is SEHNR, CDR2 FQNEAQ (reference sequence). The CDR3 covers 16 residues. V was clipped by 2 bases and J by 3 bases, with 15 bases between them. CDR3 amino acids: CASSLTGGRSTDTQYF. The CDR3, as DNA: TGTGCCAGCAGCTTAACCGGGGGGCGTAGTACAGATACGCAGTATTTT. The full variable domain, its missing parts supplied by reference TRBV7-9 and TRBJ2-3, is DTGVSQNPRHKITKRGQNVTFRCDPISEHNRLYWYRQTLGQGPEFLTYFQNEAQLEKSRLLSDRFSAERPKGSFSTLEIQRTEQGDSAMYLCASSLTGGRSTDTQYFGPGTRLTVL.

The chain recombines TRBV19 with TRBJ1-1; TRBD1 agrees at 8 bases. Germline V gives CDR1 LNHDA, CDR2 SQIVND (reference sequence). The CDR3 spans 13 residues. The V segment lost 9 bases and the J segment 2 bases; nucleotides outside the gene matches: 5. For the CDR3, the DNA is TGTGCCAGCCGGGACAGGATTAACACTGAAGCTTTCTTT. Protein product: CASRDRINTEAFF.

V and J are TRBV7-9 and TRBJ2-5; maybe TRBD2 (6 bases). Germline CDR1 SEHNR, CDR2 FQNEAQ (reference sequence). The V end lost 1 base, the J end lost 7 bases, and 19 bases lay between the germline ends. This CDR3 has 16 residues. The CDR3 sequence is CASSLGWSGPEGTQYF. The CDR3 nucleotides read TGTGCCAGCAGCTTAGGATGGTCAGGACCGGAGGGGACCCAGTACTTC.

This clone was detected once. The chain has TRBV6-6 and TRBJ1-6, with a possible D match to TRBD1 (6 bases). CDR3 length equals 15 residues. Trimming took 6 bases from V and 4 from J, leaving 13 bases between them. Per the germline V gene, CDR1 is MNHNY and CDR2 is SVGAGI (reference sequence). The CDR3 loop is CASRPGQHYNSPLHF. The CDR3 bases are TGTGCCAGCAGACCAGGACAGCATTATAATTCACCCCTCCACTTT.

The chain carries TRBV24-1 and TRBJ2-2; 8 nucleotides line up with TRBD1. The trim removed 7 bases at V and 4 bases at J, leaving 7 bases unmatched. Germline CDR1 KGHDR, CDR2 SFDVKD. The CDR3 sequence is 15 residues long. The CDR3 is CATRPGQAGTGELFF. The CDR3 DNA follows: TGTGCCACCAGGCCGGGACAGGCGGGCACCGGGGAGCTGTTTTTT.

This clone was recorded only once. This chain uses TRBV5-1 with TRBJ2-3; D is ambiguous. The CDR3 sequence is 14 residues long. Looked up from germline, CDR1 is SGHRS and CDR2 is YFSETQ. Deletions cut 0 bases from V and 0 bases from J, with 5 bases between. CDR3 sequence: CASSLDESTDTQYF. The CDR3 bases are TGCGCCAGCAGCTTGGATGAGAGCACAGATACGCAGTATTTT.

The chain employs TRBV7-9 and TRBJ1-2; a weak D match, TRBD1 (6 bases). Per the germline V gene, CDR1 is SEHNR and CDR2 is FQNEAQ (reference sequence). Trimming took off 5 bases at V and 0 bases at J, with 16 bases between the two ends. This CDR3 is built from 16 residues. The chain's CDR3 is CASSHLGGGSNYGYTF. The CDR3 bases are TGTGCCAGCAGCCACCTAGGGGGAGGGTCTAACTATGGCTACACCTTC.

The chain has TRBV18 and TRBJ1-2; the D gene is possibly TRBD1 (5 bases). The CDR3 covers 16 residues. V lost 2 bases and J 6 bases, leaving 19 bases between the germline ends. Germline values: CDR1 KGHSH, CDR2 LQKENI. The CDR3 region has the DNA TGTGCCAGCTCACCAGAAAGGACATTCTCTGGGCATGGCTACACCTTC. Translating it yields CASSPERTFSGHGYTF. Complete variable domain (other parts from reference TRBV18 and TRBJ1-2): NAGVMQNPRHLVRRRGQEARLRCSPMKGHSHVYWYRQLPEEGLKFMVYLQKENIIDESGMPKERFSAEFPKEGPSILRIQQVVRGDSAAYFCASSPERTFSGHGYTFGSGTRLTVV.

The rearrangement joins TRBV19 to TRBJ1-1; tentative D call: TRBD1 (5 bases). The germline V gene encodes CDR1 LNHDA and CDR2 SQIVND (reference sequence). V dropped 3 bases and J dropped 6 bases, with 11 bases sitting between them. The CDR3 loop spans 13 amino acids. This CDR3 is CASSIPRVSEAFF. The CDR3 DNA sequence: TGTGCCAGTAGTATTCCCAGGGTATCTGAAGCTTTCTTT.

The gene calls are TRBV2 and TRBJ2-5; 9 bases are a match to TRBD1. The CDR3 spans 15 residues. V trimming: 5 bases; J trimming: 5 bases; junction bases outside the gene matches: 9. Germline CDR1 and CDR2: SNHLY and FYNNEI. CDR3 amino acids: CASSKQGAGTETQYF. The CDR3 coding sequence is TGTGCCAGCAGTAAACAGGGGGCTGGGACGGAGACCCAGTACTTC.

The CDR3 protein is CASSLVSSVTDTQYF. In DNA form, the CDR3 reads TGTGCCAGCAGCTTAGTATCCTCAGTCACAGATACGCAGTATTTT. The chain combines TRBV7-2 with TRBJ2-3, with no clear D. V lost 1 base and J 2 bases, leaving 10 bases between the germline ends. This CDR3 comprises 15 residues. Germline V lookup: CDR1 SGHTA, CDR2 FQGNSA.

The chain employs TRBV7-9 and TRBJ2-7; perhaps TRBD1 as D (6 bases). Trimming left V 0 bases short and J 0 bases short, with 12 bases between. The CDR3 length is 16 residues. CDR1 is SEHNR, CDR2 FQNEAQ, per germline (reference sequence). CDR3 coding DNA: TGTGCCAGCAGCTTAGCGGGCAGGGGTTCCTCCTACGAGCAGTACTTC. This gives the protein CASSLAGRGSSYEQYF.

V usage is TRBV7-6 and J usage is TRBJ2-2; the D is unclear. CDR1 is SGHVS, CDR2 FNYEAQ, per germline. Trimming removed 9 bases from V and 1 base from J, with 12 bases in between. This CDR3 comprises 14 residues. DNA for the CDR3: TGTGCCAGTTCACCGCGTAGGAACACCGGGGAGCTGTTTTTT. Its protein product is CASSPRRNTGELFF.

This sequence joins TRBV7-2 and TRBJ1-6; D is undetermined. V lost 7 bases to trimming and J lost 0 bases, with 13 bases between them. CDR1 is SGHTA, CDR2 FQGNSA, per germline. The CDR3 sequence is 16 residues long. The CDR3 DNA follows: TGTGCCAGCACCCCCTCCCCGAGCTCCTATAATTCACCCCTCCACTTT. It translates to CASTPSPSSYNSPLHF.